The clone carrying this T cell receptor beta chain was recorded many times. This entry comes from a study of T cells in Graves' hyperthyroidism and ophthalmopathy. In the study overall: The initial diagnosis was the point when peripheral blood was collected, ahead of any treatment.

Researchers took RNA transcripts and amplified the TCR beta CDR3 regions from them. HTBI primers were employed in a first-round RT-PCR of the TCR CDR3. TCRdb recomputed calls from the multiplex PCR reads with MiXCR, one row per CDR3 protein. The sample yields approximately 600,000 distinct CDR3 sequences, roughly 16% seen once. V gave up 0 bases and J gave up 1 base, with 7 bases separating them. The CDR3 runs 14 residues. The germline V gene encodes CDR1 SGHRS and CDR2 YFSETQ. This TCR was sampled from a woman aged 30 to 39 with Graves' hyperthyroidism. The chain combines TRBV5-1 with TRBJ1-1; D not certain. Specimen: blood. CDR3 region: CASSLAPQNTEAFF. DNA for the CDR3: TGCGCCAGCAGCTTGGCGCCGCAGAACACTGAAGCTTTCTTT.